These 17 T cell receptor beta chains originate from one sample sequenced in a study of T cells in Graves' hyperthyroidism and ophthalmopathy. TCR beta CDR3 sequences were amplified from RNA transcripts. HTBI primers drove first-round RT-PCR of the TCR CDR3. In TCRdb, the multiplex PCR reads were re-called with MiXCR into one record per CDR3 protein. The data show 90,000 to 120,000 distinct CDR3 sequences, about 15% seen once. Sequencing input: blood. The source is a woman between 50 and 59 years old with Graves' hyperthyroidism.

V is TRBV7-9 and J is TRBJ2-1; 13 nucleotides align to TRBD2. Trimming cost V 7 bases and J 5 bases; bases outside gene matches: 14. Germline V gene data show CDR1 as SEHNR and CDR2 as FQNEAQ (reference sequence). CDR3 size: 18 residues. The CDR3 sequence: CASNDGTSGTTNDNEQFF. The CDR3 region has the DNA TGTGCCAGCAACGACGGGACTAGCGGGACTACGAACGACAATGAGCAGTTCTTC.

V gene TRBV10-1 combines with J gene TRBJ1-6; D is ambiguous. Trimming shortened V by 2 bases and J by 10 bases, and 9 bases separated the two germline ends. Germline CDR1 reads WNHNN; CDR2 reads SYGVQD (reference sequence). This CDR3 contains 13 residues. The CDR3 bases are TGCGCCAGCAGTGAGATGAATTGGTCACCCCTCCACTTT. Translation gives CASSEMNWSPLHF.

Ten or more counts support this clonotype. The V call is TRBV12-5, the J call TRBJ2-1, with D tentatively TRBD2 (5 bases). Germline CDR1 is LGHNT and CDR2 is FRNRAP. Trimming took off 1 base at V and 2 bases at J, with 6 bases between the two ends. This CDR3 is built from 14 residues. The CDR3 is CASGLGGPYNEQFF. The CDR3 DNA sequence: TGTGCTAGTGGTTTGGGCGGGCCCTACAATGAGCAGTTCTTC.

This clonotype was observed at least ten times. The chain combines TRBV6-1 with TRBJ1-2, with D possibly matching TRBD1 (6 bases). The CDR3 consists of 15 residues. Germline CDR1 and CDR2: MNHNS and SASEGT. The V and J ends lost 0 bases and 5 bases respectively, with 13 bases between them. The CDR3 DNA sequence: TGTGCCAGCAGTGAAGCCGGACAGTTCTTGTATGGCTACACCTTC. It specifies CASSEAGQFLYGYTF.

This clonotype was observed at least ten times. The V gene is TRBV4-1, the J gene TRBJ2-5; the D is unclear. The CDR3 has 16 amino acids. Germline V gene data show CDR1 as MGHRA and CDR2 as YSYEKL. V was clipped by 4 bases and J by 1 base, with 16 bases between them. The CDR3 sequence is CASSPYVDTTQETQYF. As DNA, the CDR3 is TGCGCCAGCAGCCCATACGTCGACACGACCCAAGAGACCCAGTACTTC.

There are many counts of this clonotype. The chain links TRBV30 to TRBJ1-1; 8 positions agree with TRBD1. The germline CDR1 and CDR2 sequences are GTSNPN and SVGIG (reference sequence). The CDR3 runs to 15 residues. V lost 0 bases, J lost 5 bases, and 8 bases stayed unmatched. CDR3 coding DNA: TGTGCCTGGAGTGTACCCGGACAGGGCCTTACTGAAGCTTTCTTT. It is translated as CAWSVPGQGLTEAFF.

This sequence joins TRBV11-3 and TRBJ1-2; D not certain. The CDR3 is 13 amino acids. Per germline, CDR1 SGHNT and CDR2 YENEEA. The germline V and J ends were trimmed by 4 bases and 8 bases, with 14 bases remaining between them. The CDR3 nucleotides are TGTGCCAGCAGCTCTGGACGGCAGGACGGCTACACCTTC. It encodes CASSSGRQDGYTF.

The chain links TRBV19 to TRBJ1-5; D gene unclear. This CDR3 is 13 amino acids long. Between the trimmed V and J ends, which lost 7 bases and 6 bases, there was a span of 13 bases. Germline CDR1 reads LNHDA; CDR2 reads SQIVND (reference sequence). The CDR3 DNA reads TGTGCCAGTAACCCAAGGGTGGGTCAGCCCCAGCATTTT. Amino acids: CASNPRVGQPQHF.

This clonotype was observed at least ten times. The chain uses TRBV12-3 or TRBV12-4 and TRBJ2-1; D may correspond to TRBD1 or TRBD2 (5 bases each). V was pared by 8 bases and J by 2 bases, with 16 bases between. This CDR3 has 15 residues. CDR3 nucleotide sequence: TGTGCCAGCTCCCATGGGGGAGCCCCCTACAATGAGCAGTTCTTC. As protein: CASSHGGAPYNEQFF.

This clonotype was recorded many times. This CDR3 reads CSAPRGEGRAFF. CDR3 nucleotides: TGCAGTGCTCCAAGGGGGGAGGGGAGAGCTTTCTTT. V gene TRBV20-1 combines with J gene TRBJ1-1, with D perhaps matching TRBD1 (6 bases). The CDR3 runs to 12 residues. The germline V gene has CDR1 DFQATT and CDR2 SNEGSKA (reference sequence). V lost 5 bases, J lost 10 bases, and 17 bases lay in between.

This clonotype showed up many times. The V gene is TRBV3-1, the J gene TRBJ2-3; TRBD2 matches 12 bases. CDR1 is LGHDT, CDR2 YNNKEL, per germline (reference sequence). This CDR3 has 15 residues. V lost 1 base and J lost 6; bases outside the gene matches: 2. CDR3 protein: CASSQGLAGVDTQYF. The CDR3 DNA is TGTGCCAGCAGCCAAGGACTAGCGGGAGTGGATACGCAGTATTTT.

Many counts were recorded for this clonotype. CDR3 protein: CASSQGQGGLLNTEAFF. CDR3 nucleotides: TGTGCCAGCAGTCAGGGACAGGGGGGACTTCTGAACACTGAAGCTTTCTTT. V and J are TRBV7-9 and TRBJ1-1, with 11 bases matching TRBD1. Germline-derived CDR1 and CDR2 are SEHNR and FQNEAQ (reference sequence). V lost 6 bases, J lost 0 bases, and 9 bases stayed unmatched. There are 17 residues in the CDR3.

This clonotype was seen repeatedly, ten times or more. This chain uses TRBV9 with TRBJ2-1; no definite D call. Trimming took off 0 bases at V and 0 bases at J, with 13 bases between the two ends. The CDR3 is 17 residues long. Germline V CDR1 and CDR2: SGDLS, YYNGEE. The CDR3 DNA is TGTGCCAGCAGCGTAGCCTCTTCATATCGCTCCTACAATGAGCAGTTCTTC. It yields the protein CASSVASSYRSYNEQFF. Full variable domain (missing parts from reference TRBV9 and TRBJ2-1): DSGVTQTPKHLITATGQRVTLRCSPRSGDLSVYWYQQSLDQGLQFLIQYYNGEERAKGNILERFSAQQFPDLHSELNLSSLELGDSALYFCASSVASSYRSYNEQFFGPGTRLTVL.

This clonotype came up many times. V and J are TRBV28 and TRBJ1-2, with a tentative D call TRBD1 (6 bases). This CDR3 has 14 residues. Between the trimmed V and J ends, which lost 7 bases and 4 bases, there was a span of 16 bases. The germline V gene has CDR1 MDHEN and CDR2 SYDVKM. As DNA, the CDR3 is TGTGCCAGCACCGTCCGAGGGGGACCCTATGGCTACACCTTC. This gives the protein CASTVRGGPYGYTF.

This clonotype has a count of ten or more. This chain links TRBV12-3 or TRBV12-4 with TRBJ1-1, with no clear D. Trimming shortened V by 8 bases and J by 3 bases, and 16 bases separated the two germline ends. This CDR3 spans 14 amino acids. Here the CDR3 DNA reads TGTGCCAGCGTGCGAGCGTGGGCTGACACTGAAGCTTTCTTT. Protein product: CASVRAWADTEAFF.

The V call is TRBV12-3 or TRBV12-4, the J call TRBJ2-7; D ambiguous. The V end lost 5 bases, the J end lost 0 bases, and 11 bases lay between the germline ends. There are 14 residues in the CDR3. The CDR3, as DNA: TGTGCCAGCAGTCCTGACGTGAGCTCCTACGAGCAGTACTTC. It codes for CASSPDVSSYEQYF.

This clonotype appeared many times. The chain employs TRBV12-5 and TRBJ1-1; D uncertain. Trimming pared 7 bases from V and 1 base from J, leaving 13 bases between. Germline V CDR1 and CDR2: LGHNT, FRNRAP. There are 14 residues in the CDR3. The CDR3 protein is CASATGLSNTEAFF. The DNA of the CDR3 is TGTGCTAGTGCCACCGGACTCTCGAACACTGAAGCTTTCTTT.